These 15 T cell receptor beta chains share one sample of origin, sequenced in a study of T cell changes during pregnancy in multiple sclerosis (dated by TCRdb to 2018 to 2020). Library creation used the immunoSEQ multiplex PCR assay. This immuneACCESS table, as held by TCRdb, lists in-frame sequences with V and J called but not all clones. Of the missing ones, under half trace to an unresolved V gene in checked studies; the others have no known cause. In all, the sample holds about 50,000 clones, and roughly 94% of those were seen once. The ten largest account for less than 0.35% of the sample. The sequencing used CD4+ T cells from peripheral blood mononuclear cells, collected in the third trimester of pregnancy. The receptors here all came from a female donor with multiple sclerosis, enrolled in a pregnancy study.

The chain uses TRBV11-2 and TRBJ1-3; 9 bases agree with TRBD1. V shed 1 base, J shed 6 bases, and the junction held 4 bases outside the gene matches. Germline assignment: CDR1 SGHAT and CDR2 FQNNGV. The CDR3 totals 15 residues. The CDR3 region is CASSLGDRAENTIYF. CDR3 bases: TGTGCCAGCAGCTTAGGGGACAGGGCGGAAAACACCATATATTTT.

The CDR3 here is CARSGTSGSTGELFF. Written as DNA, the CDR3 is TGTGCCAGAAGCGGGACTAGCGGGAGCACCGGGGAGCTGTTTTTT. V and J are TRBV5-3 and TRBJ2-2; 14 positions agree with TRBD2. TRBV5-3 is marked as an open reading frame, function uncertain. The CDR3 spans 15 residues. J lost 4 bases, V lost 4 bases, and 0 bases had no gene match.

V gene TRBV7-9 combines with J gene TRBJ2-5; 9 nucleotides agree with TRBD1. Germline lookup yields CDR1 SEHNR and CDR2 FQNEAQ (reference sequence). CDR3 length: 15 residues. J was trimmed by 4 bases and V by 4 bases; bases with no gene match: 7. CDR3 loop: CASSSGTGKSETQYF. The CDR3, as DNA: TGTGCCAGCAGCTCCGGGACAGGGAAGTCAGAGACCCAGTACTTC.

The V call is TRBV4-2, the J call TRBJ2-7; maybe TRBD2 (6 bases). This CDR3 is built from 16 residues. CDR1 is LGHNA and CDR2 is YNFKEQ in the germline V gene. V was pared by 0 bases and J by 1 base, with 13 bases between. This chain's CDR3 is CASSQDLGGNSYEQYF. The DNA of the CDR3 is TGTGCCAGCAGCCAAGATCTTGGGGGGAATTCCTACGAGCAGTACTTC.

J is TRBJ1-1 and V is TRBV28; no firm D call. CDR1 is MDHEN and CDR2 is SYDVKM in the germline V gene. V was trimmed by 7 bases and J by 3 bases, leaving 30 bases between them. This CDR3 is built from 19 residues. CDR3 sequence (DNA): TGTGCCAGCACCCCTTATTCCCCCTTAGGAGACCCGAGGGACACTGAAGCTTTCTTT. It is translated as CASTPYSPLGDPRDTEAFF.

The V gene is TRBV10-3, the J gene TRBJ2-3; 7 bases fit TRBD1. This CDR3 comprises 15 residues. Germline V lookup: CDR1 ENHRY, CDR2 SYGVKD. V trimming: 6 bases; J trimming: 2 bases; junction bases outside the gene matches: 8. CDR3 loop: CAIRGKGQSTDTQYF. CDR3 nucleotides: TGTGCCATCAGGGGGAAGGGACAGTCCACAGATACGCAGTATTTT.

V and J are TRBV11-2 and TRBJ1-2, with D unresolved. V was trimmed by 0 bases and J by 4 bases, leaving 9 bases between them. The germline V gene encodes CDR1 SGHAT and CDR2 FQNNGV. CDR3 size: 14 residues. The CDR3, as DNA: TGTGCCAGCAGCTTAGATCCCAGATTCTATGGCTACACCTTC. Translation: CASSLDPRFYGYTF.

The chain recombines TRBV5-4 with TRBJ2-5; the match to TRBD2 covers 10 bases. V lost 4 bases and J lost 4; bases outside the gene matches: 7. The CDR3 is 15 residues long. Germline V gene data show CDR1 as SGHNT and CDR2 as YYREEE (reference sequence). The CDR3 DNA reads as TGTGCCAGCAGCCCGAGCGGGGGGGGTGTAGAGACCCAGTACTTC. Protein: CASSPSGGGVETQYF.

The chain carries TRBV6-6 and TRBJ1-5; 7 nucleotides match TRBD1. Germline V lookup: CDR1 MNHNY, CDR2 SVGAGI (reference sequence). The CDR3 sequence is 15 residues long. Trimming took 6 bases from V and 6 from J; bases not matched to a gene: 11. This CDR3 is CASSIRQGRVQPQHF. CDR3 nucleotides: TGTGCCAGCAGCATCCGACAGGGTCGAGTTCAGCCCCAGCATTTT.

This chain connects TRBV27 to TRBJ2-3, with D possibly matching TRBD2 (5 bases). The CDR3 has 15 amino acids. Germline CDR1 is MNHEY and CDR2 is SMNVEV (reference sequence). Trimming left V 5 bases short and J 0 bases short, with 12 bases between. CDR3 sequence reads: CASSPTRVSTDTQYF. In nucleotides, the CDR3 is TGTGCCAGCAGTCCTACTAGAGTAAGCACAGATACGCAGTATTTT.

This sequence joins TRBV30 and TRBJ1-5; D is perhaps TRBD1 (6 bases). The V end lost 4 bases, the J end lost 6 bases, and 22 bases lay between the germline ends. Per the germline V gene, CDR1 is GTSNPN and CDR2 is SVGIG (reference sequence). This CDR3 is 16 amino acids long. CDR3 DNA: TGTGCCTGGATAACTCTTGAGGGGGATTATGTTCAGCCCCAGCATTTT. Its translation: CAWITLEGDYVQPQHF.

CDR3 residues: CASSPALGGTSYEQYF. CDR3 sequence (DNA): TGTGCCAGCAGCCCGGCCCTCGGAGGCACATCCTACGAGCAGTACTTC. The rearrangement uses TRBV11-1 and TRBJ2-7; perhaps TRBD2 as D (5 bases). Trimming stripped 5 bases from V and 1 base from J, with 18 bases between. Looked up from germline, CDR1 is SGHAT and CDR2 is FQDESV (reference sequence). The CDR3 sequence is 16 residues long.

The V call is TRBV7-9, the J call TRBJ1-4, with 7 positions matching TRBD1. V lost 6 bases to trimming and J lost 4 bases; unmatched junction nucleotides: 2. The CDR3 is made up of 13 amino acids. Germline V gene lookup returns CDR1 SEHNR and CDR2 FQNEAQ (reference sequence). The CDR3 spells CASRDRNNEKLFF. The CDR3 DNA is TGTGCCAGCAGGGACAGGAATAATGAAAAACTGTTTTTT.

This clone has just one count. The genes are TRBV18 and TRBJ2-4; 7 bases match TRBD1. The germline V gene has CDR1 KGHSH and CDR2 LQKENI. Unmatched junction bases numbered 7, after V lost 4 bases and J lost 7 bases. The CDR3 loop spans 14 amino acids. The CDR3 DNA reads TGTGCCAGCTCACTCCGGGACAGAGATAACATTCAGTACTTC. Encoded protein: CASSLRDRDNIQYF.

About this clone: One junction end does not reproduce the germline sequence, and a read error may be involved. The sample contains more than one DNA sequence encoding this CDR3. The chain has TRBV20-1 and TRBJ1-1, with no clear D. Looked up from germline, CDR1 is DFQATT and CDR2 is SNEGSKA (reference sequence). The CDR3 covers 11 residues. The CDR3: CSATDLGEAFF. The CDR3 nucleotides read TGCAGTGCCACGGACCTCGGGGAGGCTTTTTTT.